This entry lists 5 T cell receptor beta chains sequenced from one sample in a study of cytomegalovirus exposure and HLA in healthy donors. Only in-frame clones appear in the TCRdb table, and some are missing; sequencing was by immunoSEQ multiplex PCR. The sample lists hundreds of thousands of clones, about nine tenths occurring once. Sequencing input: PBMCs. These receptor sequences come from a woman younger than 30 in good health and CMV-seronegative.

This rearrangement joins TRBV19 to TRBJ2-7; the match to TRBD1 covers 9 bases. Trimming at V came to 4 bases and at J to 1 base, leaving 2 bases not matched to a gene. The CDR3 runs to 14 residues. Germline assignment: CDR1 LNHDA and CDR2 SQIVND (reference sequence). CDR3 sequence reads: CASSTDRGSYEQYF. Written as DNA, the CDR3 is TGTGCCAGTAGTACCGACAGGGGGTCCTACGAGCAGTACTTC.

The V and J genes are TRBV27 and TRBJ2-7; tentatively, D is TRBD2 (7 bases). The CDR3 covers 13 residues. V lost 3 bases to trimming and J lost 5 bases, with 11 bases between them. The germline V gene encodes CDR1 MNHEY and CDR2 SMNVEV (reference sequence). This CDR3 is CASSFRGADEQYF. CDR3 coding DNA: TGTGCCAGCAGTTTTCGGGGGGCGGACGAGCAGTACTTC.

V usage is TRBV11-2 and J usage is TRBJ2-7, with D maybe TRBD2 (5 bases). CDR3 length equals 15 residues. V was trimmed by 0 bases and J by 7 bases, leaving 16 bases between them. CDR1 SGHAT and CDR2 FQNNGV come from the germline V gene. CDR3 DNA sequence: TGTGCCAGCAGCTTAGATACGGGGATCGTGGGAGAGCAGTACTTC. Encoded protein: CASSLDTGIVGEQYF.

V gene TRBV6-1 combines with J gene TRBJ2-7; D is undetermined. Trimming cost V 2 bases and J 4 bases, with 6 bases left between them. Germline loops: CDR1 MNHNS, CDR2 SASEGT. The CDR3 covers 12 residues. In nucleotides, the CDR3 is TGTGCCAGCAGTGAATTCCAGTACGAGCAGTACTTC. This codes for CASSEFQYEQYF.

The CDR3 reads CASSLGVAIGETQYF. The CDR3 nucleotides are TGTGCCAGCAGCTTAGGAGTTGCAATTGGGGAGACCCAGTACTTC. The chain carries TRBV7-3 and TRBJ2-5; D gene unclear. CDR3 size: 15 residues. V was trimmed by 2 bases and J by 5 bases, leaving 15 bases between them. Germline V gene lookup returns CDR1 SGHTA and CDR2 FQGTGA.